A single T cell receptor (beta chain) is shown here with its context. Antigen: not known. The data derive from a study of shared clonotypes between healthy human individuals. Produced via immunoSEQ multiplex PCR; TCRdb's table is partial and in-frame only. The sample shows 2.3 million or so clones, approximately 95% of them seen only once. General study findings and limits: Some naive CD4 clonotypes, 4% to 6%, turned up in common across a handful of donors. Sampling involved blood alone; tissue repertoires likely differ.

CDR1 is KGHSH and CDR2 is LQKENI in the germline V gene. J lost 4 bases, V lost 3 bases, and 12 bases had no gene match. The CDR3 sequence is 19 residues long. The chain recombines TRBV18 with TRBJ2-1, with 13 bases identical to TRBD2. Sequences were obtained from naive CD4+ T cells from PBMCs. The subset was: CD45RA+ positively selected. The receptor comes from a man between 18 and 35 years old in good health. Some clones in this sample may be carry-over from other donors' samples. The CDR3 here is CASSPSGLTSGRTYNEQFF. DNA for the CDR3: TGTGCCAGCTCACCTTCCGGGCTGACTAGCGGGAGGACGTACAATGAGCAGTTCTTC.